These 10 T cell receptor beta chains were sequenced from one sample in a study of pediatric ulcerative colitis. The data were produced by immunoSEQ multiplex PCR, yet TCRdb's version contains in-frame clones alone and is incomplete. Among roughly 18,000 clones listed, less than 85% were seen once. During colonoscopy, one to two rectal pinch biopsies were collected. The sequenced sample consisted of gut tissue. The receptors derive from a boy younger than 18 with moderate ulcerative colitis.

This clone has a single count. The chain couples TRBV7-2 to TRBJ1-4; no clear D. This CDR3 contains 15 residues. The V gene's germline CDR1 is SGHTA and CDR2 FQGNSA. Trimming shortened V by 1 base and J by 0 bases, and 6 bases separated the two germline ends. The chain's CDR3 is CASSLVIATNEKLFF. The CDR3 nucleotides are TGTGCCAGCAGCTTAGTAATAGCAACTAATGAAAAACTGTTTTTT.

The table lists this clone with a few counts. The chain recombines TRBV2 with TRBJ1-3; D not resolved. The CDR3 is 13 residues long. With 7 bases removed from V and 4 bases from J, the gap between germline ends came to 11 bases. CDR1 SNHLY and CDR2 FYNNEI come from the germline V gene. CDR3 protein: CASTVSAGNTIYF. DNA of the CDR3: TGTGCCAGCACAGTGAGTGCCGGAAACACCATATATTTT.

The rearrangement uses TRBV11-2 and TRBJ2-1; D possibly uses TRBD1 or TRBD2 (5 bases each). Germline CDR1 and CDR2: SGHAT and FQNNGV. Between the trimmed V and J ends, which lost 6 bases and 4 bases, there was a span of 16 bases. The CDR3 runs to 15 residues. In nucleotides, the CDR3 is TGTGCCAGCAGAAGCTTTCCGGGGCAGTACAATGAGCAGTTCTTC. This codes for CASRSFPGQYNEQFF.

The chain couples TRBV30 to TRBJ1-5, with D perhaps TRBD1 (5 bases). The CDR3 spans 15 residues. Germline CDR1 and CDR2: GTSNPN and SVGIG (reference sequence). Trimming shortened V by 2 bases and J by 2 bases, and 13 bases separated the two germline ends. The CDR3 DNA sequence: TGTGCCTGGAGTTCAGGGATGGTTGGCAATCAGCCCCAGCATTTT. Its translation: CAWSSGMVGNQPQHF.

The chain employs TRBV7-6 and TRBJ2-6, with 12 bases fitting TRBD1. V was pared by 4 bases and J by 4 bases, with 11 bases of the junction left unmatched. CDR3 length equals 19 residues. Germline V CDR1 and CDR2: SGHVS, FNYEAQ. The CDR3 sequence is CASSSIAGQGAGGANVLTF. In nucleotides, the CDR3 is TGTGCCAGCAGCTCCATCGCGGGACAGGGGGCTGGAGGGGCCAACGTCCTGACTTTC.

The chain uses TRBV19 and TRBJ2-1; TRBD2 matches 8 bases. The CDR3 is made up of 14 amino acids. Germline values: CDR1 LNHDA, CDR2 SQIVND (reference sequence). V lost 9 bases to trimming and J lost 5 bases; unmatched junction nucleotides: 9. The CDR3 region has the DNA TGTGCCAGCAAAGAGCGGGGGACACACAATGAGCAGTTCTTC. It translates to CASKERGTHNEQFF. The full variable domain, rest sourced from reference TRBV19 and TRBJ2-1, is DGGITQSPKYLFRKEGQNVTLSCEQNLNHDAMYWYRQDPGQGLRLIYYSQIVNDFQKGDIAEGYSVSREKKESFPLTVTSAQKNPTAFYLCASKERGTHNEQFFGPGTRLTVL.

By sample share, this clone is medium-sized (0.01 to 0.1%). This sequence joins TRBV4-1 and TRBJ2-1; D is unclear. This CDR3 spans 14 amino acids. Germline CDR1 and CDR2: MGHRA and YSYEKL. The V gene lost 7 bases and the J gene lost 7 bases, with 17 bases spanning the gap. The CDR3 DNA reads as TGCGCCAGCACCACGGGCCCGAAGGATAATGAGCAGTTCTTC. Translating it yields CASTTGPKDNEQFF.

The gene calls are TRBV5-1 and TRBJ1-3, with a tentative D call TRBD1 (6 bases). The CDR3 length is 14 residues. Trimming left V 4 bases short and J 0 bases short, with 8 bases between. The germline V gene has CDR1 SGHRS and CDR2 YFSETQ. DNA of the CDR3: TGCGCCAGCAGCATGGGGGCCTCTGGAAACACCATATATTTT. Encoded protein: CASSMGASGNTIYF.

The chain is built from TRBV5-1 and TRBJ2-5; a possible D gene is TRBD1 (6 bases). Germline-derived CDR1 and CDR2 are SGHRS and YFSETQ. The V gene lost 4 bases and the J gene lost 3 bases, with 16 bases spanning the gap. This CDR3 has 15 residues. The CDR3 DNA is TGCGCCAGCAGCGGGGCTACAGGGTTAAAAGAGACCCAGTACTTC. Residues: CASSGATGLKETQYF. Looking up the rest from reference TRBV5-1 and TRBJ2-5 gives the full variable domain: KAGVTQTPRYLIKTRGQQVTLSCSPISGHRSVSWYQQTPGQGLQFLFEYFSETQRNKGNFPGRFSGRQFSNSRSEMNVSTLELGDSALYLCASSGATGLKETQYFGPGTRLLVL.

This clone was seen a handful of times. The rearrangement links TRBV7-8 to TRBJ1-5, with D possibly being TRBD1 (6 bases). The CDR3 loop spans 17 amino acids. CDR1 and CDR2 from the germline V gene are SGHVS and FQNEAQ. V dropped 6 bases and J dropped 2 bases, with 20 bases sitting between them. The DNA for the CDR3 is TGTGCCAGCAGACCCGGGAGGGGGGATACCCGCAATCAGCCCCAGCATTTT. Amino acid sequence: CASRPGRGDTRNQPQHF.